A selection of T cell receptor beta chains follows, all from one sample in a study of shared clonotypes between healthy human individuals. Data came from immunoSEQ multiplex PCR; TCRdb stores just in-frame clones and leaves some out. The sample includes about half a million clones, around 73% of them seen just once. The sequenced sample was PBMCs. These receptors were taken from a middle-aged woman in good health. Some clones in this sample may be carry-over from other donors' samples. CDR3s include the opening cysteine and the closing phenylalanine or tryptophan. A D gene is named only where the DNA matches it firmly. Expanded clones get a size class; other rows say once, few or many, or leave the size out.

cdr3_aa: CASSLSSYEQYF
cdr3_nt: TGTGCCAGCAGCTTGAGCTCCTACGAGCAGTACTTC
clone_size: NA
j_call: TRBJ2-7
v_call: TRBV7-8
d_call: NA

cdr3_aa: CASSDSNGAGANVLTF
cdr3_nt: TGTGCCAGCAGTGACTCGAATGGGGCTGGGGCCAACGTCCTGACTTTC
clone_size: once
j_call: TRBJ2-6
v_call: TRBV6-4
d_call: NA

cdr3_aa: CASSRPIGTGIETQYF
cdr3_nt: TGTGCCAGCAGTAGACCGATCGGGACAGGGATCGAGACCCAGTACTTC
clone_size: NA
j_call: TRBJ2-5
v_call: TRBV2
d_call: TRBD1

cdr3_aa: CSVEARAGGGTGELFF
cdr3_nt: TGCAGCGTTGAAGCTCGGGCAGGGGGCGGTACCGGGGAGCTGTTTTTT
clone_size: many
j_call: TRBJ2-2
v_call: TRBV29-1
d_call: TRBD1

cdr3_aa: CASSQFLFF
cdr3_nt: TGCGCCAGCAGTCAATTCCTGTTTTTT
clone_size: NA
j_call: TRBJ1-4
v_call: TRBV23-1
d_call: NA

cdr3_aa: CASSRGLFGELFF
cdr3_nt: TGCGCCAGCAGCCGGGGACTGTTCGGGGAGCTGTTTTTT
clone_size: many
j_call: TRBJ2-2
v_call: TRBV4-1
d_call: NA

cdr3_aa: CASSTTGDPSTDTQYF
cdr3_nt: TGTGCCAGTAGCACGACAGGGGACCCAAGCACAGATACGCAGTATTTT
clone_size: NA
j_call: TRBJ2-3
v_call: TRBV19
d_call: TRBD1

cdr3_aa: CASSLGLAEETQYF
cdr3_nt: TGTGCCAGCAGCTTAGGGCTAGCGGAAGAGACCCAGTACTTC
clone_size: NA
j_call: TRBJ2-5
v_call: TRBV7-2
d_call: TRBD2

cdr3_aa: CASSLGTGGFNTGELFF
cdr3_nt: TGCGCCAGCAGCCTCGGGACAGGGGGCTTTAACACCGGGGAGCTGTTTTTT
clone_size: once
j_call: TRBJ2-2
v_call: TRBV5-1
d_call: TRBD1

cdr3_aa: CASSKREGYEQYF
cdr3_nt: TGCGCCAGCAGTAAGCGGGAGGGGTACGAGCAGTACTTC
clone_size: few
j_call: TRBJ2-7
v_call: TRBV10-2
d_call: TRBD2

cdr3_aa: CASSLPGAGTGYEQYF
cdr3_nt: TGTGCCAGCAGCTTGCCCGGGGCGGGCACGGGCTACGAGCAGTACTTC
clone_size: NA
j_call: TRBJ2-7
v_call: TRBV5-6
d_call: NA

cdr3_aa: CASSRQGGTDTQYF
cdr3_nt: TGTGCCAGCAGCAGACAGGGGGGAACAGATACGCAGTATTTT
clone_size: NA
j_call: TRBJ2-3
v_call: TRBV11-1
d_call: TRBD1

cdr3_aa: CASSLGWGGGTDTQYF
cdr3_nt: TGTGCCAGCAGCTTAGGATGGGGCGGGGGCACAGATACGCAGTATTTT
clone_size: NA
j_call: TRBJ2-3
v_call: TRBV7-2
d_call: NA

cdr3_aa: CASSQDRGASYEQYF
cdr3_nt: TGCGCCAGCAGCCAAGATCGGGGGGCCTCCTACGAGCAGTACTTC
clone_size: NA
j_call: TRBJ2-7
v_call: TRBV4-3
d_call: NA

cdr3_aa: CASSQDRAPHNEQFF
cdr3_nt: TGTGCCAGCAGCCAAGACAGGGCCCCCCACAATGAGCAGTTCTTC
clone_size: NA
j_call: TRBJ2-1
v_call: TRBV5-4
d_call: TRBD1

cdr3_aa: CAIRAGMGELFF
cdr3_nt: TGTGCCATCAGAGCAGGGATGGGGGAGCTGTTTTTT
clone_size: NA
j_call: TRBJ2-2
v_call: TRBV10-3
d_call: NA

cdr3_aa: CASSPAGVLANYGYTF
cdr3_nt: TGTGCCAGCAGCCCTGCCGGGGTTTTGGCTAACTATGGCTACACCTTC
clone_size: NA
j_call: TRBJ1-2
v_call: TRBV7-9
d_call: NA

cdr3_aa: CASSVTSGNTRGEQYF
cdr3_nt: TGTGCCAGCAGCGTTACTAGCGGGAATACAAGGGGGGAGCAGTACTTC
clone_size: NA
j_call: TRBJ2-7
v_call: TRBV5-4
d_call: TRBD2

cdr3_aa: CASSYGQGTDTQYF
cdr3_nt: TGTGCCAGCAGTTACGGACAGGGGACGGATACGCAGTATTTT
clone_size: NA
j_call: TRBJ2-3
v_call: TRBV6-5
d_call: TRBD1

cdr3_aa: CASSSGTSGLDTQYF
cdr3_nt: TGTGCCAGCAGCTCCGGGACTAGCGGCTTAGATACGCAGTATTTT
clone_size: NA
j_call: TRBJ2-3
v_call: TRBV7-3
d_call: TRBD2

cdr3_aa: CASGQVTDYGYTF
cdr3_nt: TGCGCCAGCGGACAAGTTACGGACTATGGCTACACCTTC
clone_size: NA
j_call: TRBJ1-2
v_call: TRBV5-1
d_call: NA

cdr3_aa: CASSWSGSSYEQYF
cdr3_nt: TGTGCCAGCAGCTGGAGTGGGAGCTCCTACGAGCAGTACTTC
clone_size: NA
j_call: TRBJ2-7
v_call: TRBV9
d_call: NA

cdr3_aa: CASRSGTEAYEQYF
cdr3_nt: TGTGCCAGCCGCTCCGGGACAGAGGCCTACGAGCAGTACTTC
clone_size: once
j_call: TRBJ2-7
v_call: TRBV7-2
d_call: TRBD1

cdr3_aa: CASSYSEAPSTDTQYF
cdr3_nt: TGTGCCAGCAGTTACTCGGAGGCACCTAGCACAGATACGCAGTATTTT
clone_size: NA
j_call: TRBJ2-3
v_call: TRBV6-5
d_call: NA

cdr3_aa: CATSRDIPYEQYF
cdr3_nt: TGTGCCACCAGCAGAGATATCCCCTACGAGCAGTACTTC
clone_size: few
j_call: TRBJ2-7
v_call: TRBV15
d_call: NA

cdr3_aa: CASSYPGQGLKAFF
cdr3_nt: TGTGCCAGCAGTTACCCCGGACAGGGTCTAAAAGCTTTCTTT
clone_size: NA
j_call: TRBJ1-1
v_call: TRBV6-6
d_call: TRBD1

cdr3_aa: CASSDSGGANVLTF
cdr3_nt: TGTGCCAGCAGTGACTCGGGTGGGGCCAACGTCCTGACTTTC
clone_size: NA
j_call: TRBJ2-6
v_call: TRBV2
d_call: NA

cdr3_aa: CASTTRRELNEQFF
cdr3_nt: TGTGCCAGCACCACGCGGCGGGAGTTAAATGAGCAGTTCTTC
clone_size: once
j_call: TRBJ2-1
v_call: TRBV28
d_call: TRBD2

cdr3_aa: CATSRDPRHGREQFF
cdr3_nt: TGTGCCACCAGCAGAGATCCGCGACACGGCAGGGAGCAGTTCTTC
clone_size: NA
j_call: TRBJ2-1
v_call: TRBV15
d_call: NA

cdr3_aa: CASSQNTGVYNEQFF
cdr3_nt: TGTGCCAGCAGCCAGAATACAGGGGTTTACAATGAGCAGTTCTTC
clone_size: NA
j_call: TRBJ2-1
v_call: TRBV7-8
d_call: TRBD1

cdr3_aa: CAWSAGGDTQYF
cdr3_nt: TGTGCCTGGAGCGCCGGGGGTGATACGCAGTATTTT
clone_size: NA
j_call: TRBJ2-3
v_call: TRBV30
d_call: NA

cdr3_aa: CASRVGDTQYF
cdr3_nt: TGTGCCAGCAGGGTGGGAGATACGCAGTATTTT
clone_size: once
j_call: TRBJ2-3
v_call: TRBV7-2
d_call: NA

cdr3_aa: CASSVTMSTEAFF
cdr3_nt: TGTGCCAGTAGTGTGACCATGAGCACTGAAGCTTTCTTT
clone_size: once
j_call: TRBJ1-1
v_call: TRBV19
d_call: NA

cdr3_aa: CATQKNPQETQYF
cdr3_nt: TGTGCCACACAAAAAAACCCCCAAGAGACCCAGTACTTC
clone_size: NA
j_call: TRBJ2-5
v_call: TRBV14
d_call: NA

cdr3_aa: CASSLANGLAGVRETQYF
cdr3_nt: TGTGCCAGCAGCTTAGCGAATGGGCTAGCGGGAGTACGGGAGACCCAGTACTTC
clone_size: NA
j_call: TRBJ2-5
v_call: TRBV7-8
d_call: TRBD2

cdr3_aa: CASSVLRAGGPSGTDTQYF
cdr3_nt: TGCGCCAGCAGCGTGCTCCGAGCGGGAGGGCCCTCGGGGACAGATACGCAGTATTTT
clone_size: NA
j_call: TRBJ2-3
v_call: TRBV5-1
d_call: TRBD2

cdr3_aa: CSVGTGTVETQYF
cdr3_nt: TGCAGCGTTGGGACAGGGACAGTAGAGACCCAGTACTTC
clone_size: NA
j_call: TRBJ2-5
v_call: TRBV29-1
d_call: TRBD1

cdr3_aa: CSVAFNEKLFF
cdr3_nt: TGCAGCGTTGCTTTCAATGAAAAACTGTTTTTT
clone_size: NA
j_call: TRBJ1-4
v_call: TRBV29-1
d_call: NA

cdr3_aa: CAISESINNQPQHF
cdr3_nt: TGTGCCATCAGTGAGTCGATTAACAATCAGCCCCAGCATTTT
clone_size: NA
j_call: TRBJ1-5
v_call: TRBV10-3
d_call: NA

cdr3_aa: CASSLDGGQETQYF
cdr3_nt: TGTGCCAGCAGCTTAGACGGAGGACAAGAGACCCAGTACTTC
clone_size: NA
j_call: TRBJ2-5
v_call: TRBV7-6
d_call: NA

cdr3_aa: CATGLAATNEKLFF
cdr3_nt: TGTGCCACAGGATTGGCAGCAACTAATGAAAAACTGTTTTTT
clone_size: NA
j_call: TRBJ1-4
v_call: TRBV28
d_call: NA

cdr3_aa: CASSQGRRNTEAFF
cdr3_nt: TGTGCCAGCAGCCAGGGACGGAGGAACACTGAAGCTTTCTTT
clone_size: once
j_call: TRBJ1-1
v_call: TRBV7-6
d_call: NA

cdr3_aa: CAWMPRETGELFF
cdr3_nt: TGTGCCTGGATGCCGCGCGAGACCGGGGAGCTGTTTTTT
clone_size: NA
j_call: TRBJ2-2
v_call: TRBV30
d_call: NA

cdr3_aa: CASSPRQGDTEAFF
cdr3_nt: TGTGCCAGCAGCCCCCGACAGGGTGATACTGAAGCTTTCTTT
clone_size: NA
j_call: TRBJ1-1
v_call: TRBV9
d_call: TRBD1

cdr3_aa: CASSPRQGLSGKNTEAFF
cdr3_nt: TGTGCCAGCTCACCCCGGCAGGGGTTATCGGGAAAAAACACTGAAGCTTTCTTT
clone_size: NA
j_call: TRBJ1-1
v_call: TRBV18
d_call: NA

cdr3_aa: CASSLAPSTDTQYF
cdr3_nt: TGTGCCAGCAGCTTAGCCCCCTCGACAGATACGCAGTATTTT
clone_size: NA
j_call: TRBJ2-3
v_call: TRBV11-2
d_call: NA

cdr3_aa: CASSRHQSSYNEQFF
cdr3_nt: TGTGCCAGCAGCCGACACCAGAGTTCCTACAATGAGCAGTTCTTC
clone_size: NA
j_call: TRBJ2-1
v_call: TRBV11-2
d_call: NA

cdr3_aa: CASSIVPGGGRNEQFF
cdr3_nt: TGTGCCAGCAGCATCGTTCCGGGAGGGGGGAGGAATGAGCAGTTCTTC
clone_size: NA
j_call: TRBJ2-1
v_call: TRBV13
d_call: TRBD2

cdr3_aa: CASSPQGGRDEQYF
cdr3_nt: TGTGCCAGCAGCCCCCAGGGGGGCAGGGACGAGCAGTACTTC
clone_size: few
j_call: TRBJ2-7
v_call: TRBV7-9
d_call: NA

cdr3_aa: CASSPGTADTQYF
cdr3_nt: TGTGCCAGCTCACCTGGGACAGCTGATACGCAGTATTTT
clone_size: NA
j_call: TRBJ2-3
v_call: TRBV18
d_call: TRBD1

cdr3_aa: CASSSSGIGTDTQYF
cdr3_nt: TGTGCCAGCAGCTCCAGCGGGATAGGTACAGATACGCAGTATTTT
clone_size: NA
j_call: TRBJ2-3
v_call: TRBV7-9
d_call: TRBD2

cdr3_aa: CASSFLGQSYGYTF
cdr3_nt: TGTGCCAGCAGCTTCTTGGGACAGAGCTATGGCTACACCTTC
clone_size: NA
j_call: TRBJ1-2
v_call: TRBV7-6
d_call: TRBD1

cdr3_aa: CASSLDRGGTGELFF
cdr3_nt: TGTGCCAGCAGTCTGGACAGGGGGGGCACCGGGGAGCTGTTTTTT
clone_size: once
j_call: TRBJ2-2
v_call: TRBV6-5
d_call: TRBD1